These 29 T cell receptor beta chains came from one sample sequenced in a study of cytomegalovirus exposure and HLA in healthy donors. Primers included in the PCR were 60 Vbeta and 13 Jbeta primers. Only in-frame clones appear in the TCRdb table, and some are missing; sequencing was by immunoSEQ multiplex PCR. The sample consists of roughly 140,000 clones, more than 65% of them appearing once. Sequenced: PBMCs. These receptors came from a man in his fifties or sixties in good health and CMV-seropositive.

This chain joins TRBV30 and TRBJ2-1; 8 bases line up with TRBD2. CDR1 is GTSNPN and CDR2 is SVGIG in the germline V gene (reference sequence). The V gene end was trimmed by 3 bases and the J gene end by 8 bases; junction bases not matched to a gene: 9. This CDR3 is built from 14 residues. In DNA, the CDR3 is TGTGCCTGGAGCCCGGGGAGCGGGAGCCATGAGCAGTTCTTC. Protein sequence: CAWSPGSGSHEQFF.

The chain employs TRBV5-1 and TRBJ2-5; D possibly corresponds to TRBD2 (5 bases). Germline CDR1 is SGHRS and CDR2 is YFSETQ. The CDR3 length is 13 residues. The V end lost 5 bases, the J end lost 5 bases, and 13 bases lay between the germline ends. CDR3 in amino acids: CASSLAHGETQYF. The CDR3 bases are TGCGCCAGCAGTCTAGCCCACGGGGAGACCCAGTACTTC.

CDR3 loop: CASSPLTAGTTEAFF. CDR3 bases: TGTGCCAGCAGCCCCTTGACCGCGGGGACCACTGAAGCTTTCTTT. The rearrangement uses TRBV7-3 and TRBJ1-1; the D gene is possibly TRBD1 (5 bases). The CDR3 contains 15 residues. Germline V CDR1 and CDR2: SGHTA, FQGTGA. The ends were cut back, 5 bases at V and 4 bases at J, with 17 bases in the middle.

The chain combines TRBV7-8 with TRBJ2-1; 15 nucleotides line up with TRBD2. The ends lost 5 bases at V and 7 bases at J; junction bases unmatched: 9. Germline lookup yields CDR1 SGHVS and CDR2 FQNEAQ. This CDR3 has 17 residues. Here the CDR3 reads CASSPGLAGGVGNEQFF. The CDR3 DNA follows: TGTGCCAGCAGCCCGGGACTAGCGGGAGGTGTCGGGAATGAGCAGTTCTTC.

V and J are TRBV5-1 and TRBJ2-3; 7 bases agree with TRBD2. V dropped 5 bases and J dropped 0; count of bases not matched to a gene: 6. The V gene's germline CDR1 is SGHRS and CDR2 YFSETQ. The CDR3 covers 15 residues. The CDR3 loop is CASRWAGESTDTQYF. CDR3 bases: TGCGCCAGCAGATGGGCGGGAGAGAGCACAGATACGCAGTATTTT. Based on the CDR3 plus reference TRBV5-1 and TRBJ2-3, the full variable domain is KAGVTQTPRYLIKTRGQQVTLSCSPISGHRSVSWYQQTPGQGLQFLFEYFSETQRNKGNFPGRFSGRQFSNSRSEMNVSTLELGDSALYLCASRWAGESTDTQYFGPGTRLTVL.

The chain uses TRBV19 and TRBJ2-1; perhaps TRBD2 as D (6 bases). Germline CDR1 is LNHDA and CDR2 is SQIVND (reference sequence). The CDR3 spans 12 residues. Trimming removed 5 bases from V and 10 bases from J, with 12 bases in between. The CDR3 nucleotides are TGTGCCAGTAGTCCCCGGCTAGCGGAGCAGTTCTTC. It is translated as CASSPRLAEQFF.

The V call is TRBV6-1, the J call TRBJ2-1; 7 bases are shared with TRBD1. This CDR3 contains 14 residues. Looked up from germline, CDR1 is MNHNS and CDR2 is SASEGT. V lost 6 bases to trimming and J lost 5 bases; unmatched junction nucleotides: 7. The DNA for the CDR3 is TGTGCCAGCAGGGCCGGGACAGATAACAATGAGCAGTTCTTC. Translation: CASRAGTDNNEQFF.

The chain joins TRBV9 to TRBJ2-5; 7 bases fit TRBD2. Near its end, the DNA agrees better with TRBJ2-7, so the J call may be wrong. This CDR3 has 15 amino acids. Germline values: CDR1 SGDLS, CDR2 YYNGEE. CDR3 sequence: CASSVGLAATYEQYF. The CDR3 DNA is TGTGCCAGCAGCGTAGGCCTAGCGGCGACTTACGAGCAGTACTTC.

V and J are TRBV27 and TRBJ2-1, with D perhaps matching TRBD2 (5 bases). Germline V CDR1 and CDR2: MNHEY, SMNVEV (reference sequence). V dropped 4 bases and J dropped 15 bases, with 19 bases sitting between them. The CDR3 totals 13 residues. In DNA, the CDR3 is TGTGCCAGCAGTTACCGGACTCGCGACCGGCGGTTCTTC. Its protein product is CASSYRTRDRRFF.

The rearrangement links TRBV7-9 to TRBJ2-7, with 12 bases identical to TRBD2. Looked up from germline, CDR1 is SEHNR and CDR2 is FQNEAQ (reference sequence). The CDR3 is 15 amino acids. V was clipped by 5 bases and J by 5 bases; unmatched bases: 7. The CDR3 sequence is CASSLRTSGIHEQYF. The CDR3 DNA reads as TGTGCCAGCAGCCTAAGGACTAGCGGGATCCACGAGCAGTACTTC.

This sequence joins TRBV6-6 and TRBJ2-3, with TRBD2 matching over 10 bases. The CDR3 has 15 residues. Germline values: CDR1 MNHNY, CDR2 SVGAGI (reference sequence). The junction had 4 bases not matched to a gene; V was cut back by 2 bases and J by 5 bases. The CDR3 region is CASSYRAGGIDTQYF. The CDR3 coding sequence is TGTGCCAGCAGTTACAGAGCGGGAGGGATAGATACGCAGTATTTT.

This sequence joins TRBV18 and TRBJ1-4; TRBD1 aligns across 7 bases. There are 16 residues in the CDR3. The J segment lost 4 bases and the V segment lost 3 bases, leaving 8 bases of the junction unmatched. Germline loops: CDR1 KGHSH, CDR2 LQKENI. The CDR3 nucleotides are TGTGCCAGCTCACCCCCTGGGACAGCGAATAATGAAAAACTGTTTTTT. It is translated as CASSPPGTANNEKLFF. The variable domain in full, with the rest retrieved from reference TRBV18 and TRBJ1-4, is NAGVMQNPRHLVRRRGQEARLRCSPMKGHSHVYWYRQLPEEGLKFMVYLQKENIIDESGMPKERFSAEFPKEGPSILRIQQVVRGDSAAYFCASSPPGTANNEKLFFGSGTQLSVL.

The chain uses TRBV6-6 and TRBJ1-4; a weak D match, TRBD1 (6 bases). Germline lookup yields CDR1 MNHNY and CDR2 SVGAGI (reference sequence). V lost 2 bases and J lost 5, with 6 bases in between. The CDR3 sequence is 13 residues long. CDR3 region: CASSYTGNEKLFF. CDR3 nucleotide sequence: TGTGCCAGCAGTTACACAGGGAATGAAAAACTGTTTTTT.

The V and J genes are TRBV28 and TRBJ1-4; 9 bases match TRBD1. After removal of 6 bases from V and 8 bases from J, the junction contained 10 bases not matched to a gene. In germline, CDR1 is MDHEN, CDR2 SYDVKM. The CDR3 totals 15 residues. Here the CDR3 reads CASRSSRTGAEKLFF. CDR3 DNA sequence: TGTGCCAGCAGGTCGAGCCGGACAGGGGCAGAAAAACTGTTTTTT.

The chain uses TRBV7-9 and TRBJ1-4; D ambiguous. CDR1 and CDR2 (germline): SEHNR, FQNEAQ (reference sequence). CDR3 length: 15 residues. Trimming removed 4 bases from V and 8 bases from J, with 17 bases in between. CDR3 sequence: CASSSTAGVGEKLFF. The CDR3 nucleotides read TGTGCCAGCAGCTCTACCGCCGGGGTCGGGGAAAAACTGTTTTTT.

The table lists this clone with a count of one. This sequence joins TRBV2 and TRBJ1-2; TRBD1 is a possible D gene (5 bases). Trimming pared 3 bases from V and 6 bases from J, leaving 8 bases between. Germline CDR1 SNHLY, CDR2 FYNNEI. The CDR3 runs to 12 residues. CDR3 protein: CASSESTDGYTF. Written as DNA, the CDR3 is TGTGCCAGCAGTGAGTCGACAGATGGCTACACCTTC.

This chain connects TRBV28 to TRBJ2-7; 13 bases line up with TRBD2. The germline V gene encodes CDR1 MDHEN and CDR2 SYDVKM. The CDR3 consists of 16 residues. V was pared by 5 bases and J by 4 bases, with 8 bases of the junction left unmatched. CDR3: CASSLGTSGDSYEQYF. For the CDR3, the DNA is TGTGCCAGCAGTCTCGGGACTAGCGGGGACTCATACGAGCAGTACTTC.

The V call is TRBV10-3, the J call TRBJ2-3; TRBD2 matches 10 bases. The CDR3 totals 15 residues. The J segment lost 1 base and the V segment lost 10 bases, leaving 8 bases of the junction unmatched. Germline CDR1 reads ENHRY; CDR2 reads SYGVKD. The CDR3 is CASRAGGTRTDTQYF. In DNA form, the CDR3 reads TGTGCCAGCAGAGCGGGGGGGACTCGCACAGATACGCAGTATTTT.

This chain links TRBV5-6 with TRBJ1-5, with 9 nucleotides matching TRBD1. Germline assignment: CDR1 SGHDT and CDR2 YYEEEE. The V and J ends lost 3 bases and 6 bases, in that order; junction bases with no gene match: 7. CDR3 size: 15 residues. In DNA form, the CDR3 reads TGTGCCAGCAGCTCGAGGACAGGGGCCCCTCAGCCCCAGCATTTT. Residues: CASSSRTGAPQPQHF.

The chain uses TRBV27 and TRBJ1-6, with TRBD1 matching over 7 bases. The CDR3 contains 14 residues. With V trimmed by 2 bases and J by 8 bases, 3 bases remained unmatched. CDR1 is MNHEY, CDR2 SMNVEV, per germline (reference sequence). In DNA form, the CDR3 reads TGTGCCAGCAGTTTAGGCAGGGGGGATTCACCCCTCCACTTT. This encodes CASSLGRGDSPLHF.

The rearrangement uses TRBV5-1 and TRBJ2-5; unclear D gene. The J call is uncertain, as TRBJ2-7 better fits the DNA end. The length of the CDR3 is 13 residues. The V gene's germline CDR1 is SGHRS and CDR2 YFSETQ. DNA for the CDR3: TGCGCCAGCAGCTTGAGCCGTACCTACGAGCAGTACTTC. Translation: CASSLSRTYEQYF.

This clone appeared a few times. The CDR3 region is CASSYSGGMNTQYF. The CDR3, as DNA: TGTGCCAGCAGTTACTCAGGGGGCATGAATACGCAGTATTTT. The chain joins TRBV6-5 to TRBJ2-3; 7 nucleotides match TRBD1. CDR1 is MNHEY, CDR2 SVGAGI, per germline. The CDR3 runs to 14 residues. V trimming: 0 bases; J trimming: 7 bases; junction bases outside the gene matches: 4.

The chain joins TRBV10-2 to TRBJ2-7; 8 bases agree with TRBD2. V shed 8 bases and J 6 bases; nucleotides not matched to a gene: 12. Germline CDR1 is WSHSY and CDR2 is SAAADI. This CDR3 is built from 14 residues. This chain's CDR3 is CASSGGLEVGEQYF. CDR3 coding DNA: TGCGCCAGCTCGGGGGGACTAGAAGTTGGCGAGCAGTACTTC.

This CDR3 reads CAWSRHLQGTGTNYGYTF. As DNA, the CDR3 is TGTGCCTGGAGTCGGCACCTACAGGGGACAGGGACTAACTATGGCTACACCTTC. The V and J genes are TRBV30 and TRBJ1-2; 9 bases map to TRBD1. The CDR3 has 18 residues. Trimming at V came to 2 bases and at J to 0 bases, leaving 13 bases not matched to a gene. The germline CDR1 and CDR2 sequences are GTSNPN and SVGIG (reference sequence).

This clone was counted a few times. This chain links TRBV5-1 with TRBJ2-7, with TRBD2 identical over 10 bases. CDR3 length: 15 amino acids. Germline assignment: CDR1 SGHRS and CDR2 YFSETQ. The J segment lost 3 bases and the V segment lost 0 bases, leaving 3 bases of the junction unmatched. The CDR3 nucleotides are TGCGCCAGCAGCTTGGGGCTAGCGGGAGACTACGAGCAGTACTTC. Translating gives CASSLGLAGDYEQYF.

In DNA, the CDR3 is TGTGCCAGCATCCGGGACACCGACGGGCCCCAGCATTTT. Translation: CASIRDTDGPQHF. This rearrangement joins TRBV6-1 to TRBJ1-5; a possible D gene is TRBD1 (6 bases). V was cut by 7 bases and J by 9 bases, with 16 bases left in between. The CDR3 spans 13 residues. The germline V gene encodes CDR1 MNHNS and CDR2 SASEGT.

The chain is built from TRBV6-5 and TRBJ1-2; 7 bases are a match to TRBD1. CDR3 length: 14 residues. J gave up 5 bases and V 0 bases, and 3 bases lay outside the gene matches. Germline-derived CDR1 and CDR2 are MNHEY and SVGAGI. The CDR3 spells CASSYSRDSYGYTF. CDR3 nucleotides: TGTGCCAGCAGTTACTCCCGGGACAGTTATGGCTACACCTTC.

Concerning this clone itself: Mismatch with germline at one junction end may stem from a read error. The chain couples TRBV7-9 to TRBJ1-6, with TRBD1 matching over 10 bases. This CDR3 has 18 amino acids. The V gene's germline CDR1 is SEHNR and CDR2 FQNEAQ (reference sequence). Here the CDR3 reads CSSSFSPGQGRGDSPLHF. The CDR3 nucleotides are TGTTCCAGCAGCTTTTCCCCGGGACAGGGGAGGGGAGATTCACCCCTCCACTTT.

The chain joins TRBV10-3 to TRBJ1-2, with TRBD1 matching 10 bases. Germline CDR1 reads ENHRY; CDR2 reads SYGVKD. The CDR3 sequence is 14 residues long. J lost 6 bases, V lost 0 bases, and 1 base had no gene match. CDR3 nucleotide sequence: TGTGCCATCAGTGAGTCTGGGACAGGGGATGGCTACACCTTC. Amino acids: CAISESGTGDGYTF.